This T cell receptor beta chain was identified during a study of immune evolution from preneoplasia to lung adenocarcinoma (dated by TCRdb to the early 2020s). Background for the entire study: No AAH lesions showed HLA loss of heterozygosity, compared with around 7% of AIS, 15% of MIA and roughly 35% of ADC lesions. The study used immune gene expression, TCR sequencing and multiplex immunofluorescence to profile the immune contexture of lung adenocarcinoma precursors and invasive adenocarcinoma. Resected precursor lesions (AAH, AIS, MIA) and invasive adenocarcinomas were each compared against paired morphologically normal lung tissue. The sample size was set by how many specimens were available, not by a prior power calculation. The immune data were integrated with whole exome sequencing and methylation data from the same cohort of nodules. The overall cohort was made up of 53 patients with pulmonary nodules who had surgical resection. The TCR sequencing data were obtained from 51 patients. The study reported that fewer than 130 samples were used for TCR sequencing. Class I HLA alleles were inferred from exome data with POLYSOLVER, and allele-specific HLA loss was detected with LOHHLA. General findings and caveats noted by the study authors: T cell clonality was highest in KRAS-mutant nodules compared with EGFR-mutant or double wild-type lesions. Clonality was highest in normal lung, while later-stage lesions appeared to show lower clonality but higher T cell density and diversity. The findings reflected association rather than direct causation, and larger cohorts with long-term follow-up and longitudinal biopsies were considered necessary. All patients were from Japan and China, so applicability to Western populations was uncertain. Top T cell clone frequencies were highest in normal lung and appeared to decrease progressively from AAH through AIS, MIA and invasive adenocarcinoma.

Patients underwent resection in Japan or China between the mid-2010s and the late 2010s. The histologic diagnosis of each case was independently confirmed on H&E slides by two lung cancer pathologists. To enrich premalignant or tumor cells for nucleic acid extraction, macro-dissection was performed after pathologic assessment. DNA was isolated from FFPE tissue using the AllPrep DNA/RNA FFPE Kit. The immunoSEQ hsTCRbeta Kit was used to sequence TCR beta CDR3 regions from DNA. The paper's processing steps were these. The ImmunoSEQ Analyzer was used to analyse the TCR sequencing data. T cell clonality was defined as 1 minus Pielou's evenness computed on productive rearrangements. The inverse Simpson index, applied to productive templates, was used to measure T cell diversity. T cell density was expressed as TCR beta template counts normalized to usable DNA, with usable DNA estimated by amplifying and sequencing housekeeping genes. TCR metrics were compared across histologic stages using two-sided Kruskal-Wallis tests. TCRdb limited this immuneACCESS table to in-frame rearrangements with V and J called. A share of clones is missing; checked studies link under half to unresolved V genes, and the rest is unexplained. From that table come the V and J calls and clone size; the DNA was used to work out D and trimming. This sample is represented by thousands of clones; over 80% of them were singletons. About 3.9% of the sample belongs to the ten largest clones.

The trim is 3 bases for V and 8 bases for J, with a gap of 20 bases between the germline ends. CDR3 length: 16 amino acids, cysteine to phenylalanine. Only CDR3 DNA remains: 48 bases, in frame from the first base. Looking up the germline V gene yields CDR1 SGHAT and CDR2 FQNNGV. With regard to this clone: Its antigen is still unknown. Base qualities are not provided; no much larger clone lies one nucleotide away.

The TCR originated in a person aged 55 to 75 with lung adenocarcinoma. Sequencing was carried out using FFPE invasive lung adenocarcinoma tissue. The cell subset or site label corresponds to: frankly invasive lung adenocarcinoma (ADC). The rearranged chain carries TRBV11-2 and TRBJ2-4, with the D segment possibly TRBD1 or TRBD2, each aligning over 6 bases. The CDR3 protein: CASSFGSGLKGDIQYF. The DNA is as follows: TGTGCCAGCAGCTTTGGATCGGGACTGAAGGGGGACATTCAGTACTTC.